Following are 20 T cell receptor beta chains from one sample sequenced in a study of tumor-infiltrating lymphocytes in primary liver carcinoma. From around 0.5 ug total RNA, TCR beta cDNA was generated with a primer in the constant region. TCR beta libraries came from three nested multiplex PCR rounds using slightly modified ARM-PCR. The first two PCR rounds, nine to ten cycles each, used TRBV1-TRBV30 forward primers and a C-beta reverse primer. TCRdb reprocessed the multiplex PCR reads with MiXCR, giving one entry per CDR3 protein. The top ten hold roughly 6% of the sample, which has about 330,000 distinct CDR3 sequences, approximately 65% seen once. The researchers obtained blood RNA from unsorted whole blood and also extracted germline DNA. The material sequenced was peripheral blood. Source of these receptors: a man aged 35-49 years with primary liver carcinoma and hepatitis B virus infection.

Remarks on this clonotype: Its ends do not fully match the called genes, so a read error is possible. The chain carries TRBV6-1 and TRBJ2-1, with TRBD2 matching 8 bases. Germline V gene data show CDR1 as MNHNS and CDR2 as SASEGT. This CDR3 is 15 amino acids long. This CDR3 reads CVSSETAGRVHEQFF. CDR3 DNA: TGTGTCAGCAGTGAAACAGCCGGGAGGGTACATGAGCAGTTCTTC.

Turning to this clonotype: The junction shows a germline mismatch at one end, possibly a read error. The chain combines TRBV11-2 with TRBJ2-2; TRBD2 aligns across 12 bases. The CDR3 totals 16 residues. Per the germline V gene, CDR1 is SGHAT and CDR2 is FQNNGV. The CDR3 loop reads CASGRTSGMGAWELLF. CDR3 DNA sequence: TGTGCCAGCGGCAGGACTAGCGGGATGGGGGCCTGGGAGCTGTTATTT.

Regarding this clonotype: One end of the junction is discordant with germline, which a read error may explain. J is TRBJ2-1 and V is TRBV4-2; D gene ambiguous. The V gene's germline CDR1 is LGHNA and CDR2 YNFKEQ. This CDR3 has 12 amino acids. The CDR3 DNA is TGTGCCAACAGCGTCGGTGTAAATGAGCAGTTCTTC. Translating gives CANSVGVNEQFF.

This clonotype was observed a single time. It may be a read error: a sequence one base away is much more abundant. The CDR3 DNA is TGTACCAGCAAAACTAGCGGGAGGTACGAGCAGTACTTC. Protein product: CTSKTSGRYEQYF. The chain joins TRBV12-3 or TRBV12-4 to TRBJ2-7; TRBD2 aligns across 12 bases. This CDR3 has 13 residues.

This clonotype was picked up many times. The chain carries TRBV11-2 and TRBJ2-7; D unresolved. V lost 5 bases and J lost 2, with 10 bases in between. This CDR3 contains 13 residues. Per germline, CDR1 SGHAT and CDR2 FQNNGV. As DNA, the CDR3 is TGTGCCAGCAGCCTTCCACCGACCTACGAGCAGTACTTC. Residues: CASSLPPTYEQYF.

Comments on this clonotype: Since a much larger clone is just one base distant, this may be a read error. The chain recombines TRBV10-3 with TRBJ2-2; D is possibly TRBD1 (6 bases). The V gene's germline CDR1 is ENHRY and CDR2 SYGVKD. The CDR3 loop spans 16 amino acids. CDR3 nucleotide sequence: TGTGCCAACAGTGAGACCCTGGACAGGAACACCGGGGAGCTGTTTTTT. Its protein product is CANSETLDRNTGELFF.

In its sample, this clonotype was seen a few times. The chain links TRBV5-1 to TRBJ2-1; tentative D call: TRBD2 (5 bases). Germline-derived CDR1 and CDR2 are SGHRS and YFSETQ. This CDR3 is built from 14 residues. Trimming cost V 0 bases and J 9 bases, with 13 bases left between them. Here the CDR3 reads CASSLDGASGEQFF. DNA of the CDR3: TGCGCCAGCAGCTTGGACGGAGCGAGCGGTGAGCAGTTCTTC.

The table lists this clonotype with many counts. The V call is TRBV5-6, the J call TRBJ2-7; D is uncertain. The CDR3 sequence is 11 residues long. The V end lost 2 bases, the J end lost 7 bases, and 7 bases lay between the germline ends. Germline CDR1 is SGHDT and CDR2 is YYEEEE. This CDR3 is CASSFSREQYF. DNA of the CDR3: TGTGCCAGCAGCTTCTCACGGGAGCAGTACTTC.

This clonotype appeared a few times. The chain links TRBV5-4 to TRBJ2-2, with D unclear. This CDR3 has 16 amino acids. Germline V lookup: CDR1 SGHNT, CDR2 YYREEE (reference sequence). Trimming pared 4 bases from V and 2 bases from J, leaving 15 bases between. The DNA for the CDR3 is TGTGCCAGCAGCCCGCGGCCCCTGGCCAACACCGGGGAGCTGTTTTTT. The encoded protein is CASSPRPLANTGELFF.

At least ten counts were recorded for this clonotype. V gene TRBV5-6 combines with J gene TRBJ1-4; 8 bases match TRBD1. Per the germline V gene, CDR1 is SGHDT and CDR2 is YYEEEE. The CDR3 consists of 14 residues. Losses at the gene ends were 4 bases for V and 6 bases for J; bases not matched to a gene: 5. The DNA of the CDR3 is TGTGCCAGCAGCGGCGGACAGGGCCATGAAAAACTGTTTTTT. Protein sequence: CASSGGQGHEKLFF.

A note on this clonotype: A read error is possible here, since a much larger clone lies one base away. The chain has TRBV30 and TRBJ2-4; D possibly uses TRBD1 or TRBD2 (5 bases each). The CDR3 has 13 residues. V was shortened by 2 bases and J by 11 bases, with 16 bases between the two germline ends. Germline CDR1 is GTSNPN and CDR2 is SVGIG (reference sequence). The chain's CDR3 is CAWSPGTRDLQYF. The CDR3 region has the DNA TGTGCCTGGAGTCCAGGAACCCGGGACCTTCAGTACTTC. Filled out from reference TRBV30 and TRBJ2-4, the complete variable domain reads SQTIHQWPATLVQPVGSPLSLECTVEGTSNPNLYWYRQAAGRGLQLLFYSVGIGQISSEVPQNLSASRPQDRQFILSSKKLLLSDSGFYLCAWSPGTRDLQYFGAGTRLSVL.

The table lists this clonotype with many counts. The chain employs TRBV10-3 and TRBJ2-7; 9 bases are shared with TRBD1. This CDR3 has 13 amino acids. J was trimmed by 2 bases and V by 6 bases; bases with no gene match: 2. The germline V gene encodes CDR1 ENHRY and CDR2 SYGVKD. The CDR3 loop reads CAISGDRAYEQYF. CDR3 nucleotides: TGTGCCATCAGCGGGGACAGGGCCTACGAGCAGTACTTC.

The V call is TRBV28, the J call TRBJ2-2; TRBD2 matches 9 bases. The trim removed 6 bases at V and 2 bases at J, leaving 16 bases unmatched. Germline lookup yields CDR1 MDHEN and CDR2 SYDVKM. The CDR3 length is 19 residues. CDR3 sequence (DNA): TGTGCCAGCAGCTTAAGCGGGAGGACCGATATAAGAAACACCGGGGAGCTGTTTTTT. It is translated as CASSLSGRTDIRNTGELFF.

Regarding this clonotype: The conserved phenylalanine or tryptophan is not found at the CDR3 terminus, so this likely reflects a read error. This chain uses TRBV29-1 with TRBJ1-1, with D uncertain. The CDR3 spans 12 residues. CDR1 and CDR2 from the germline V gene are SQVTM and ANQGSEA. The CDR3 DNA is TGCAGCGCCGAAATAGGGAACGCTGAAGCTTTCTCT. Its protein is CSAEIGNAEAFS.

Comments on this clonotype: One junction end does not reproduce the germline sequence, and a read error may be involved. The chain couples TRBV5-4 to TRBJ2-1; 8 bases align to TRBD2. The CDR3 extends over 16 amino acids. The V gene's germline CDR1 is SGHNT and CDR2 YYREEE (reference sequence). CDR3 protein: CAISPIELAETNEQFF. The DNA of the CDR3 is TGTGCCATCAGCCCGATCGAACTAGCGGAGACCAATGAGCAGTTCTTC. The full variable domain, completed using reference TRBV5-4 and TRBJ2-1, is ETGVTQSPTHLIKTRGQQVTLRCSSQSGHNTVSWYQQALGQGPQFIFQYYREEENGRGNFPPRFSGLQFPNYSSELNVNALELDDSALYLCAISPIELAETNEQFFGPGTRLTVL.

Concerning this clonotype: One end of the junction does not line up with germline, which may come from a read error. The chain links TRBV6-5 to TRBJ1-5; no clear D. This CDR3 has 13 residues. Germline V gene sequence: CDR1 MNHEY, CDR2 SVGAGI. CDR3 loop: CASSSLVRQHQHF. DNA for the CDR3: TGTGCCAGCAGTTCCCTCGTGCGTCAGCACCAGCATTTT.

Comments on this clonotype: A read error may be the cause here, since a much bigger clone is one base away. V gene TRBV6-2 or TRBV6-3 combines with J gene TRBJ2-5, with 8 bases that match TRBD1. Germline values: CDR1 MNHEY, CDR2 SVGEGT. There are 15 residues in the CDR3. CDR3 protein: CASSYQGARGETKYF. DNA of the CDR3: TGTGCCAGCAGTTACCAGGGGGCGAGAGGAGAGACCAAGTACTTC.

As for this clonotype: Germline is not matched at one junction end, which may reflect a read error. The V and J genes are TRBV11-3 and TRBJ1-5; 7 bases are a match to TRBD1. This CDR3 has 20 amino acids. Germline V gene data show CDR1 as SGHNT and CDR2 as YENEEA. In nucleotides, the CDR3 is TGTGCCAGCATCTTAATTGTGTCGGTTTCGAGGGGGCGAGGCAATCAGCCCCAACATTTT. Translation gives CASILIVSVSRGRGNQPQHF.

About this clonotype: This may be a read error, as it is one base from a much larger clone. The V and J genes are TRBV12-3 or TRBV12-4 and TRBJ1-5; the D is unclear. V was trimmed by 6 bases and J by 0 bases, leaving 9 bases between them. CDR3 length equals 14 residues. CDR3 coding DNA: TGTGCCAGCAGGTCGTCAGATAGCAATCAGCCCCAGCATTTT. Translation: CASRSSDSNQPQHF.

This clonotype was recorded at least ten times. The chain recombines TRBV4-2 with TRBJ2-1, with 7 bases that match TRBD2. The trim removed 1 base at V and 1 base at J, leaving 10 bases unmatched. The CDR3 sequence is 18 residues long. The germline gives CDR1 LGHNA, CDR2 YNFKEQ. In DNA, the CDR3 is TGTGCCAGCAGCCAAGTGGGGCTGATGGGAGGGTCCTACAATGAGCAGTTCTTC. Translated: CASSQVGLMGGSYNEQFF.